This is a list of T cell receptor beta chains from one sample in a study of T cell responses to AZD1222 COVID-19 vaccine. The data were produced by immunoSEQ multiplex PCR, yet TCRdb's version contains in-frame clones alone and is incomplete. The sample holds tens of thousands of clones, around 83% seen once. Sequencing used peripheral blood, obtained on day 0 of AZD1222 vaccination. All receptors derive from an adult in good health. Both conserved end residues are part of each CDR3. Only some rows state a clone size, as once, few, many or a class for expanded clones.

V gene	clone size	CDR3 protein
TRBV4-2	-	CASSPIRDRAVNQPQHF
TRBV19	-	CASGIAGSYEQYF
TRBV5-1	once	CASSDSPGSPSEAFF
TRBV29-1	few	CSVVFFNYGYTF
TRBV5-8	-	CASSLRTAHSGNTIYF
TRBV6-4	-	CASSDTSSGGPTDTQYF
TRBV29-1	-	CSVQTDSGNTIYF
TRBV7-9	-	CASSLAAGEGGNQPQHF
TRBV19	-	CASSEMEGTNSPLHF
TRBV10-2	-	CASSDSIFRGAQNYGYTF
TRBV3-1/TRBV3-2	-	CASSLVGDTQYF
TRBV6-5	-	CASSRYNEQFF
TRBV27	few	CASSLPTGLPYEQYF
TRBV27	-	CASSSIGGNTIYF
TRBV3-1/TRBV3-2	-	CASSGNSYGYTF
TRBV6-4	-	CASRSNQPQHF
TRBV5-4	-	CASSTTGPMRGYTF
TRBV10-3	few	CAISKASGRTAGELFF
TRBV4-3	once	CASSQDSYGTGGSAFF
TRBV14	-	CASSQTGTDFNYGYTF
TRBV28	-	CAAQGNLNEQFF
TRBV7-2	once	CASSLDGVQPQHF
TRBV2	-	CASSLTGPNTEAFF
TRBV6-2/TRBV6-3	-	CASSSFDRVDGYTF
TRBV5-5	-	CASSPAGGRSGNTIYF
TRBV5-1	-	CASSPGQGSFVRNGNF
TRBV4-1	-	CASSQLLGEKLFF
TRBV4-1	-	CASSHGQGDQPQHF
TRBV28	once	CASSQKPGQGAVHSYEQYF
TRBV5-1	-	CASSFERGGRETQYF
TRBV6-5	-	CASSYRTPDEQYF
TRBV30	few	CAWSRDRWNEQFF
TRBV11-2	few	CASSSRVGPSSYNEQFF
TRBV19	-	CASSMPAGITDTQYF
TRBV27	-	CASSPIWSSTGELFF